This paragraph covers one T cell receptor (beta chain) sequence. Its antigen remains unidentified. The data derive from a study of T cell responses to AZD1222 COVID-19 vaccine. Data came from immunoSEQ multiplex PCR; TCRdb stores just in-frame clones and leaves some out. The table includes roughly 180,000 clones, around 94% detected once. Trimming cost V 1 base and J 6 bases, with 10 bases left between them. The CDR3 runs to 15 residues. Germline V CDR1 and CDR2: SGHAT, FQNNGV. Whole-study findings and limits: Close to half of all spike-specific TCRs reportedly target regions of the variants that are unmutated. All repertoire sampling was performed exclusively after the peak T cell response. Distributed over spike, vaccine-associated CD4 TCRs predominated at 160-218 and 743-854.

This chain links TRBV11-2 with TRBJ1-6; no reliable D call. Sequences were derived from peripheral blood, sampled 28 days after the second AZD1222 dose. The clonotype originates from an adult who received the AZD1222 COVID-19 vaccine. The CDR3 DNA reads TGTGCCAGCAGCTTAGTAGGACCGAGTAATTCACCCCTCCACTTT. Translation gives CASSLVGPSNSPLHF.